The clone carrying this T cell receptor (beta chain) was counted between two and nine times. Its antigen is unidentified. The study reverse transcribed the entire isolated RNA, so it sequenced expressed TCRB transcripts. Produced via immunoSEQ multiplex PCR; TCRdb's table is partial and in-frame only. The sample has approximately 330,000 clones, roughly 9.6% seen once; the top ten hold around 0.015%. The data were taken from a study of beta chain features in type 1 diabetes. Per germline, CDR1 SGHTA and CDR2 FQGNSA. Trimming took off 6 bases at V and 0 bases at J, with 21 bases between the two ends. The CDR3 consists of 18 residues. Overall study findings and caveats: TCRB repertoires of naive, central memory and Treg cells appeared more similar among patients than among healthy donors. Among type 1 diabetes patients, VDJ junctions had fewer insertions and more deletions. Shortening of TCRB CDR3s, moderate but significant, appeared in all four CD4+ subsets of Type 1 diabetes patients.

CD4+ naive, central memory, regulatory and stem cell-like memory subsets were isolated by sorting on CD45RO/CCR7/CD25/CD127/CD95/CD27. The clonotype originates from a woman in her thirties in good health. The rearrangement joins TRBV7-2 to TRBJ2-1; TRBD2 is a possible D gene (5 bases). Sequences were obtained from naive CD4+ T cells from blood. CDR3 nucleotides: TGTGCCAGCAGTTCCACACCGGGCGGGTACTTCTCCTACAATGAGCAGTTCTTC. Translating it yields CASSSTPGGYFSYNEQFF. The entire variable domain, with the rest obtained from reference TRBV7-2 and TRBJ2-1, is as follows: GAGVSQSPSNKVTEKGKDVELRCDPISGHTALYWYRQSLGQGLEFLIYFQGNSAPDKSGLPSDRFSAERTGGSVSTLTIQRTQQEDSAVYLCASSSTPGGYFSYNEQFFGPGTRLTVL.